This T cell receptor (beta chain) appears in the sequencing data of a study of a mutant IDH1 vaccine in newly diagnosed glioma. The study, taken as a whole, reports: Among patients, roughly 93% showed immune responses induced by the vaccine. With respect to changes in top peripheral T cell clonotypes, pseudoprogression seemed unrelated.

In its sample, this clone was seen a few times. Its antigen is unknown. The CDR3 totals 13 residues. Germline V gene data show CDR1 as LGHNA and CDR2 as YNFKEQ. Trimming removed 0 bases from V and 6 bases from J, with 5 bases in between. Time point indicated: week 5, during vaccination. Each vaccine dose was 300 ug of mutant IDH1 20-mer peptide, with topical imiquimod. Using immunoSEQ multiplex PCR, the repertoire was profiled, and TCRdb retains in-frame clones only, with some absent. The sample yields over 45,000 clones, roughly four fifths seen once. This sample comprised PBMCs, obtained from a glioma patient whose treatment included an IDH1 peptide vaccine. The TCR was taken from a woman between 50 and 59 years old with glioma. V and J are TRBV4-2 and TRBJ2-2; D unclear. The CDR3 loop is CASSQDGAGELFF. CDR3 DNA: TGTGCCAGCAGCCAAGATGGAGCCGGGGAGCTGTTTTTT.